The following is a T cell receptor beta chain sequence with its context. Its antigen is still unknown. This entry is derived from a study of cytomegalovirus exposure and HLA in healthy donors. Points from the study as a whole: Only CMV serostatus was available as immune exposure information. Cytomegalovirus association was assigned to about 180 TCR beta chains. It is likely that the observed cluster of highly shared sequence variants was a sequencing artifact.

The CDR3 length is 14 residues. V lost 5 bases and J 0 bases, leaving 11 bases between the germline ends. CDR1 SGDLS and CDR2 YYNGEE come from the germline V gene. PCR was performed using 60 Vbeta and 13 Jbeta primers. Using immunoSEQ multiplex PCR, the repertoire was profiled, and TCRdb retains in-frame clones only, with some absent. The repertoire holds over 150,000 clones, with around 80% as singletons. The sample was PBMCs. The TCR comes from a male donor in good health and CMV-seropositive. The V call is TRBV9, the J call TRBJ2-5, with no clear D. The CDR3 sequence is CASSPGSDQETQYF. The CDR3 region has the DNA TGTGCCAGCAGTCCCGGCAGCGACCAAGAGACCCAGTACTTC.